This T cell receptor (beta chain) was retrieved from a study of blood T cells in healthy people across ages. This CDR3 spans 14 amino acids. V gave up 5 bases and J gave up 2 bases, with 16 bases separating them. Germline-derived CDR1 and CDR2 are SQVTM and ANQGSEA. This clonotype came up a few times. Alongside a J-beta primer mix, a sample-barcoded 5' primer served in a second PCR lasting about 7 to 11 cycles. TCRdb passed the 5' RACE reads through MiXCR, listing each CDR3 protein once. The sample shows 500,000 to 650,000 distinct CDR3 sequences, approximately 26% of them seen only once. The sample was also linked to a second study, of T cells of mothers and their children. From that second work: The authors added sample barcodes and 2-4 random nucleotides using the M1S primer of the second PCR.

The rearrangement joins TRBV29-1 to TRBJ2-7; possibly TRBD1 for D (5 bases). The clonotype was recovered from a boy aged 2-15 years in good health. The sequenced sample was blood. The DNA of the CDR3 is TGCAGCGTTTTAGGGGCAACTGGTGCCTACGAGCAGTACTTC. Its translation: CSVLGATGAYEQYF.